This TCR beta chain was profiled in a study of cytomegalovirus exposure and HLA in healthy donors. With respect to this clone: As yet, its antigen is unknown.

It was with 60 Vbeta and 13 Jbeta primers that the PCR ran. Measured with immunoSEQ multiplex PCR; TCRdb has only the in-frame clones, and not every one. Of around 300,000 clones listed, around two thirds are singletons. Overall study results and limits: Accurate predictions that matched the HLA-A and HLA-B alleles of most subjects were reportedly made from TCR beta sequences. There were 150 to 200 TCR beta chains listed as cytomegalovirus-associated. In an earlier analysis, productive rearrangement rates for most beta V segments clustered near 87% or 30%.

The receptor was isolated from a female donor in good health and CMV-seronegative. What was sequenced was PBMCs.

This CDR3 is CAISEWSGGTYNEQFF. The CDR3 DNA follows: TGTGCCATCAGTGAGTGGTCAGGGGGGACCTACAATGAGCAGTTCTTC. The genes are TRBV10-3 and TRBJ2-1; D is perhaps TRBD1 (7 bases). The CDR3 runs 16 residues. Trimming pared 1 base from V and 2 bases from J, leaving 12 bases between. Germline V gene sequence: CDR1 ENHRY, CDR2 SYGVKD.